Below, 22 T cell receptor beta chains from the same sample are listed, as sequenced in a study of PD-1 blockade in classical Hodgkin lymphoma. Brentuximab vedotin exposure varied among the patients, all of whom had relapsed after autologous stem cell transplantation. The data were produced by immunoSEQ multiplex PCR, yet TCRdb's version contains in-frame clones alone and is incomplete. This repertoire shows roughly 140,000 clones, around four fifths found once; its top ten account for over 7.5%. Sequencing was performed on peripheral blood mononuclear cells (PBMCs), taken before the second cycle of nivolumab. These receptors came from a human donor with classical Hodgkin lymphoma.

Written as DNA, the CDR3 is TGTGCCAGCAGTTATGTGGTTACAGGGGCAGAAGCTTTCTTT. It codes for CASSYVVTGAEAFF. This chain connects TRBV6-5 to TRBJ1-1; 7 bases are a match to TRBD1. V dropped 3 bases and J dropped 8; count of bases not matched to a gene: 9. Germline V CDR1 and CDR2: MNHEY, SVGAGI. CDR3 length: 14 amino acids.

The chain links TRBV6-4 to TRBJ2-3; no clear D. V was clipped by 2 bases and J by 0 bases, with 6 bases between them. The CDR3 has 14 residues. Germline CDR1 and CDR2: MRHNA and SNTAGT. The CDR3 is CASSDDFSTDTQYF. Written as DNA, the CDR3 is TGTGCCAGCAGTGACGATTTTAGCACAGATACGCAGTATTTT.

The chain joins TRBV19 to TRBJ1-2; D gene uncertain. The CDR3 extends over 14 amino acids. V shed 3 bases and J shed 3 bases, with 11 bases lying between them. Germline V gene sequence: CDR1 LNHDA, CDR2 SQIVND (reference sequence). The CDR3 coding sequence is TGTGCCAGTAGTATGGCAAGGTCCCACTATGGCTACACCTTC. Its protein is CASSMARSHYGYTF. Filled out from reference TRBV19 and TRBJ1-2, the complete variable domain reads DGGITQSPKYLFRKEGQNVTLSCEQNLNHDAMYWYRQDPGQGLRLIYYSQIVNDFQKGDIAEGYSVSREKKESFPLTVTSAQKNPTAFYLCASSMARSHYGYTFGSGTRLTVV.

The chain uses TRBV7-6 and TRBJ2-3, with TRBD2 matching over 8 bases. Germline assignment: CDR1 SGHVS and CDR2 FNYEAQ. The V gene end was trimmed by 5 bases and the J gene end by 0 bases; junction bases not matched to a gene: 4. This CDR3 contains 15 residues. The chain's CDR3 is CASSLSGSSTDTQYF. Here the CDR3 DNA reads TGTGCCAGCAGCCTGAGCGGGAGTAGCACAGATACGCAGTATTTT.

This clone was seen only once. This chain uses TRBV18 with TRBJ2-6; possibly TRBD1 for D (5 bases). Germline V lookup: CDR1 KGHSH, CDR2 LQKENI. V lost 4 bases to trimming and J lost 0 bases, with 7 bases between them. The CDR3 has 15 amino acids. CDR3 sequence: CASSQDSSGANVLTF. For the CDR3, the DNA is TGTGCCAGCTCACAAGACAGCTCTGGGGCCAACGTCCTGACTTTC.

This chain joins TRBV27 and TRBJ2-7, with 8 bases that match TRBD2. V lost 6 bases, J lost 7 bases, and 8 bases stayed unmatched. This CDR3 comprises 13 residues. The germline gives CDR1 MNHEY, CDR2 SMNVEV (reference sequence). Written as DNA, the CDR3 is TGTGCCAGCAGCCCCCGACCGGGAGGGGAGCAGTACTTC. Its translation: CASSPRPGGEQYF.

This clone has just a few counts. The genes are TRBV29-1 and TRBJ1-4; D unresolved. With 1 base removed from V and 0 bases from J, the gap between germline ends came to 12 bases. CDR1 is SQVTM, CDR2 ANQGSEA, per germline. The CDR3 consists of 16 residues. CDR3 nucleotides: TGCAGCGTTGAAGTCGGGGAATTTGCAACTAATGAAAAACTGTTTTTT. This codes for CSVEVGEFATNEKLFF.

This chain uses TRBV5-4 with TRBJ2-3; 8 bases line up with TRBD1. Unmatched junction bases numbered 4, after V lost 3 bases and J lost 1 base. The CDR3 loop spans 15 amino acids. Germline V CDR1 and CDR2: SGHNT, YYREEE (reference sequence). The CDR3 protein is CASSWRGQGTDTQYF. The DNA of the CDR3 is TGTGCCAGCAGCTGGCGGGGACAGGGCACAGATACGCAGTATTTT.

The V call is TRBV5-4, the J call TRBJ2-1; D possibly matches TRBD1 or TRBD2 (5 bases each). V was trimmed by 0 bases and J by 3 bases, leaving 7 bases between them. The CDR3 loop spans 14 amino acids. The germline V gene has CDR1 SGHNT and CDR2 YYREEE (reference sequence). The CDR3 region has the DNA TGTGCCAGCAGCTTGGGAGGGGACTACAATGAGCAGTTCTTC. It specifies CASSLGGDYNEQFF.

The chain carries TRBV30 and TRBJ1-2; D ambiguous. V was cut by 0 bases and J by 2 bases, with 10 bases left in between. The CDR3 has 14 amino acids. Per germline, CDR1 GTSNPN and CDR2 SVGIG (reference sequence). CDR3 sequence: CAWSVQQSNYGYTF. CDR3 sequence (DNA): TGTGCCTGGAGTGTACAGCAGTCCAACTATGGCTACACCTTC.

This clone has more than one count but fewer than ten. The CDR3 loop is CASRLDPANSPLHF. CDR3 nucleotide sequence: TGTGCCAGCAGACTTGATCCCGCAAATTCACCCCTCCACTTT. The V gene is TRBV6-5, the J gene TRBJ1-6; D is unclear. In germline, CDR1 is MNHEY, CDR2 SVGAGI. The CDR3 is 14 amino acids. Trimming removed 6 bases at V and 7 bases at J, with 13 bases between.

This chain links TRBV13 with TRBJ2-3; D is possibly TRBD2 (5 bases). This CDR3 contains 14 residues. Trimming pared 3 bases from V and 5 bases from J, leaving 12 bases between. Germline V lookup: CDR1 PRHDT, CDR2 FYEKMQ (reference sequence). CDR3 DNA: TGTGCCAGCAGCTTCTGGCGGGTTAAAGATACGCAGTATTTT. As protein: CASSFWRVKDTQYF.

The V call is TRBV7-9, the J call TRBJ2-1, with unresolved D. CDR1 SEHNR and CDR2 FQNEAQ come from the germline V gene (reference sequence). The CDR3 has 15 residues. The V end lost 1 base, the J end lost 2 bases, and 9 bases lay between the germline ends. The CDR3 protein is CASSLGHETYNEQFF. Here the CDR3 DNA reads TGTGCCAGCAGCTTAGGTCACGAGACCTACAATGAGCAGTTCTTC. Combining the CDR3 with reference TRBV7-9 and TRBJ2-1 gives the whole variable domain DTGVSQNPRHKITKRGQNVTFRCDPISEHNRLYWYRQTLGQGPEFLTYFQNEAQLEKSRLLSDRFSAERPKGSFSTLEIQRTEQGDSAMYLCASSLGHETYNEQFFGPGTRLTVL.

The chain carries TRBV19 and TRBJ2-3; no firm D call. From germline, CDR1 is LNHDA and CDR2 SQIVND (reference sequence). The CDR3 consists of 14 residues. Trimming removed 2 bases at V and 2 bases at J, with 8 bases between. The CDR3 loop is CASSIPDFTDTQYF. In DNA form, the CDR3 reads TGTGCCAGTAGTATACCCGACTTCACAGATACGCAGTATTTT.

The rearrangement links TRBV11-2 to TRBJ2-5; the D is unclear. CDR3 length: 14 amino acids. V was pared by 0 bases and J by 4 bases, with 9 bases between. Germline V lookup: CDR1 SGHAT, CDR2 FQNNGV. The CDR3 DNA is TGTGCCAGCAGCTTAGATCGCACATCAGAGACCCAGTACTTC. Protein product: CASSLDRTSETQYF.

This chain links TRBV10-3 with TRBJ2-7, with D unclear. The germline gives CDR1 ENHRY, CDR2 SYGVKD. There are 13 residues in the CDR3. Trimming left V 0 bases short and J 6 bases short, with 9 bases between. For the CDR3, the DNA is TGTGCCATCAGTGAGTCAGTGGCCAGCGAGCAGTACTTC. Protein product: CAISESVASEQYF.

The rearrangement joins TRBV7-9 to TRBJ1-2; TRBD1 is a possible D gene (5 bases). Germline V gives CDR1 SEHNR, CDR2 FQNEAQ (reference sequence). V lost 4 bases and J 5 bases, leaving 11 bases between the germline ends. The CDR3 is 13 residues long. CDR3 protein: CASSSPGGYGYTF. CDR3 sequence (DNA): TGTGCCAGCAGCTCCCCTGGGGGGTATGGCTACACCTTC.

The chain is built from TRBV4-1 and TRBJ2-1; D assignment may be TRBD1 or TRBD2 (5 bases each). This CDR3 region has 17 residues. V dropped 1 base and J dropped 4 bases, with 17 bases sitting between them. The germline V gene has CDR1 MGHRA and CDR2 YSYEKL. The CDR3 DNA is TGCGCCAGCAGCCAAGGAAGGGGACGGGTTCCTTACAATGAGCAGTTCTTC. Protein sequence: CASSQGRGRVPYNEQFF.

This clone was seen only once. The rearrangement uses TRBV30 and TRBJ2-3; possible D gene TRBD2, 5 bases. V was shortened by 0 bases and J by 2 bases, with 9 bases between the two germline ends. The CDR3 covers 14 residues. CDR1 is GTSNPN and CDR2 is SVGIG in the germline V gene (reference sequence). The CDR3 nucleotides are TGTGCCTGGAGTGTGCTCGGGAACACAGATACGCAGTATTTT. As protein: CAWSVLGNTDTQYF.

This clone was seen once. The V gene is TRBV7-2, the J gene TRBJ1-3, with D unclear. CDR3 length equals 13 residues. Germline lookup yields CDR1 SGHTA and CDR2 FQGNSA. V was shortened by 3 bases and J by 1 base, with 4 bases between the two germline ends. The CDR3 DNA is TGTGCCAGCAGCTTCACATCTGGAAACACCATATATTTT. As protein: CASSFTSGNTIYF. The full variable domain, rest sourced from reference TRBV7-2 and TRBJ1-3, is GAGVSQSPSNKVTEKGKDVELRCDPISGHTALYWYRQSLGQGLEFLIYFQGNSAPDKSGLPSDRFSAERTGGSVSTLTIQRTQQEDSAVYLCASSFTSGNTIYFGEGSWLTVV.

The rearrangement uses TRBV30 and TRBJ2-2; 9 nucleotides agree with TRBD2. Germline V gives CDR1 GTSNPN, CDR2 SVGIG (reference sequence). The CDR3 covers 15 residues. V lost 2 bases, J lost 3 bases, and 4 bases stayed unmatched. DNA of the CDR3: TGTGCCTGGAGTCGCGGGAGGGCGGACACCGGGGAGCTGTTTTTT. This encodes CAWSRGRADTGELFF. Using reference TRBV30 and TRBJ2-2 for the parts outside the CDR3, the full variable domain is SQTIHQWPATLVQPVGSPLSLECTVEGTSNPNLYWYRQAAGRGLQLLFYSVGIGQISSEVPQNLSASRPQDRQFILSSKKLLLSDSGFYLCAWSRGRADTGELFFGEGSRLTVL.

V gene TRBV10-3 combines with J gene TRBJ1-2; D is unclear. The CDR3 runs 14 residues. Trimming cost V 4 bases and J 5 bases, with 14 bases left between them. In germline, CDR1 is ENHRY, CDR2 SYGVKD. For the CDR3, the DNA is TGTGCCATCAGTGGGGCAGGAACTTCGTATGGCTACACCTTC. Protein product: CAISGAGTSYGYTF.